This T cell receptor (beta chain) stems from a study of neurological immune-mediated disorders. This clonotype was seen at least ten times. V lost 5 bases, J lost 5 bases, and 0 bases stayed unmatched. This CDR3 spans 13 amino acids. Germline V CDR1 and CDR2: SEHNR, FQNEAQ (reference sequence). TCRdb called the 5' RACE reads again in MiXCR, with one record for every CDR3 protein. The sample has over 60,000 distinct CDR3 sequences; less than 6% are singletons. The clonotype comes from a woman aged 45-65 years with multiple sclerosis. Sequenced: PBMCs. The genes are TRBV7-9 and TRBJ2-5; TRBD2 agrees at 12 bases. CDR3 protein: CASSGLAGETQYF. The CDR3, as DNA: TGTGCCAGCAGCGGACTAGCGGGGGAGACCCAGTACTTC.